One and the same sample provided the 11 T cell receptor beta chains below, sequenced in a study of human thymus T cells. Thymic material originated from resections removed in the course of corrective heart surgery. Clones were sequenced by immunoSEQ multiplex PCR, and TCRdb holds only the in-frame ones, with some missing. The sample lists around 130,000 clones; 90% to 95% were seen once. Material for sequencing was thymus tissue. These receptor sequences come from a boy under three years old with a congenital heart defect but otherwise immunologically healthy.

The chain has TRBV27 and TRBJ1-6; D is ambiguous. The CDR3 covers 12 residues. CDR1 is MNHEY, CDR2 SMNVEV, per germline (reference sequence). Trimming took 4 bases from V and 6 from J, leaving 4 bases between them. In nucleotides, the CDR3 is TGTGCCAGCAGTTCACGTAATTCACCCCTCCACTTT. Translation: CASSSRNSPLHF.

The chain uses TRBV11-2 and TRBJ1-6; the D gene is possibly TRBD1 (6 bases). This CDR3 region has 14 residues. Trimming removed 1 base at V and 6 bases at J, with 7 bases between. Germline values: CDR1 SGHAT, CDR2 FQNNGV. The CDR3 DNA follows: TGTGCCAGCAGCTTAGGGGGGCTTAATTCACCCCTCCACTTT. Protein sequence: CASSLGGLNSPLHF.

This clone showed up just once. This chain links TRBV12-5 with TRBJ1-2; the match to TRBD1 covers 8 bases. The CDR3 totals 16 residues. Germline V gene lookup returns CDR1 LGHNT and CDR2 FRNRAP. V trimming: 2 bases; J trimming: 3 bases; junction bases outside the gene matches: 8. The CDR3 spells CASGLPPTGAHYGYTF. The DNA of the CDR3 is TGTGCTAGTGGTTTGCCTCCGACAGGGGCCCACTATGGCTACACCTTC.

This clone was detected only once. J is TRBJ1-3 and V is TRBV5-8; the D is unclear. From germline, CDR1 is SGHTS and CDR2 YDEGEE. The CDR3 consists of 15 residues. The V end was cut by 1 base, the J end by 1 base, with 9 bases between. The DNA for the CDR3 is TGTGCCAGCAGCTTGTGGGGTGGGTCTGGAAACACCATATATTTT. Amino acid sequence: CASSLWGGSGNTIYF.

This clone was seen only once. The chain combines TRBV4-3 with TRBJ2-3, with D possibly TRBD2 on 7 matching bases. This CDR3 spans 17 amino acids. Between the trimmed V and J ends, which lost 0 bases and 3 bases, there was a span of 16 bases. Germline V lookup: CDR1 LGHNA, CDR2 YSLEER. This CDR3 reads CASSQDRGGAGTDTQYF. CDR3 in DNA: TGCGCCAGCAGCCAAGATCGTGGGGGGGCGGGTACAGATACGCAGTATTTT.

The J gene is TRBJ2-2, the V gene TRBV14; 8 nucleotides line up with TRBD1. Germline loops: CDR1 SGHDN, CDR2 FVKESK. The V segment lost 3 bases and the J segment 5 bases; nucleotides outside the gene matches: 2. The CDR3 contains 14 residues. The CDR3 nucleotides read TGTGCCAGCAGCCAGAGGACAGGGACCGGGGAGCTGTTTTTT. Amino acids: CASSQRTGTGELFF.

The DNA for the CDR3 is TGTGCCAGCAGCTCCTCGTTAGGGAACTATGGCTACACCTTC. Translation gives CASSSSLGNYGYTF. This sequence joins TRBV5-4 and TRBJ1-2, with D unclear. This CDR3 is built from 14 residues. The ends were cut back, 3 bases at V and 2 bases at J, with 11 bases in the middle. Germline loops: CDR1 SGHNT, CDR2 YYREEE (reference sequence).

The V and J genes are TRBV27 and TRBJ1-4; 7 bases are a match to TRBD1. The CDR3 contains 16 residues. Germline CDR1 reads MNHEY; CDR2 reads SMNVEV (reference sequence). V shed 6 bases and J 4 bases; nucleotides not matched to a gene: 11. The CDR3 is CASSPIRDRYNEKLFF. CDR3 DNA: TGTGCCAGCAGCCCCATCCGGGACAGATATAATGAAAAACTGTTTTTT. The full variable domain, completed using reference TRBV27 and TRBJ1-4, is EAQVTQNPRYLITVTGKKLTVTCSQNMNHEYMSWYRQDPGLGLRQIYYSMNVEVTDKGDVPEGYKVSRKEKRNFPLILESPSPNQTSLYFCASSPIRDRYNEKLFFGSGTQLSVL.

This clone is a singleton in its sample. V is TRBV5-1 and J is TRBJ2-3; possible D gene TRBD1, 5 bases. From germline, CDR1 is SGHRS and CDR2 YFSETQ. The germline V and J ends were trimmed by 1 base and 1 base, with 7 bases remaining between them. The CDR3 covers 14 residues. The CDR3: CASSLQGGTDTQYF. The CDR3 DNA reads as TGCGCCAGCAGCTTGCAGGGTGGCACAGATACGCAGTATTTT. The variable domain in full, with the rest retrieved from reference TRBV5-1 and TRBJ2-3, is KAGVTQTPRYLIKTRGQQVTLSCSPISGHRSVSWYQQTPGQGLQFLFEYFSETQRNKGNFPGRFSGRQFSNSRSEMNVSTLELGDSALYLCASSLQGGTDTQYFGPGTRLTVL.

The V call is TRBV4-1, the J call TRBJ2-5; TRBD2 is a possible D gene (6 bases). Per the germline V gene, CDR1 is MGHRA and CDR2 is YSYEKL. The CDR3 loop spans 16 amino acids. V gave up 1 base and J gave up 2 bases, with 14 bases separating them. The DNA for the CDR3 is TGCGCCAGCAGCCAAGGAGGTGTAGCGGTGCAAGAGACCCAGTACTTC. Protein product: CASSQGGVAVQETQYF.

This chain uses TRBV7-6 with TRBJ2-1; the D call may be TRBD1 or TRBD2 (5 bases each). This CDR3 contains 15 residues. The germline V gene encodes CDR1 SGHVS and CDR2 FNYEAQ. V lost 5 bases and J lost 6, with 17 bases in between. The CDR3 region is CASSRLQDCLNEQFF. CDR3 sequence (DNA): TGTGCCAGCAGCCGCTTACAGGACTGCCTCAATGAGCAGTTCTTC.